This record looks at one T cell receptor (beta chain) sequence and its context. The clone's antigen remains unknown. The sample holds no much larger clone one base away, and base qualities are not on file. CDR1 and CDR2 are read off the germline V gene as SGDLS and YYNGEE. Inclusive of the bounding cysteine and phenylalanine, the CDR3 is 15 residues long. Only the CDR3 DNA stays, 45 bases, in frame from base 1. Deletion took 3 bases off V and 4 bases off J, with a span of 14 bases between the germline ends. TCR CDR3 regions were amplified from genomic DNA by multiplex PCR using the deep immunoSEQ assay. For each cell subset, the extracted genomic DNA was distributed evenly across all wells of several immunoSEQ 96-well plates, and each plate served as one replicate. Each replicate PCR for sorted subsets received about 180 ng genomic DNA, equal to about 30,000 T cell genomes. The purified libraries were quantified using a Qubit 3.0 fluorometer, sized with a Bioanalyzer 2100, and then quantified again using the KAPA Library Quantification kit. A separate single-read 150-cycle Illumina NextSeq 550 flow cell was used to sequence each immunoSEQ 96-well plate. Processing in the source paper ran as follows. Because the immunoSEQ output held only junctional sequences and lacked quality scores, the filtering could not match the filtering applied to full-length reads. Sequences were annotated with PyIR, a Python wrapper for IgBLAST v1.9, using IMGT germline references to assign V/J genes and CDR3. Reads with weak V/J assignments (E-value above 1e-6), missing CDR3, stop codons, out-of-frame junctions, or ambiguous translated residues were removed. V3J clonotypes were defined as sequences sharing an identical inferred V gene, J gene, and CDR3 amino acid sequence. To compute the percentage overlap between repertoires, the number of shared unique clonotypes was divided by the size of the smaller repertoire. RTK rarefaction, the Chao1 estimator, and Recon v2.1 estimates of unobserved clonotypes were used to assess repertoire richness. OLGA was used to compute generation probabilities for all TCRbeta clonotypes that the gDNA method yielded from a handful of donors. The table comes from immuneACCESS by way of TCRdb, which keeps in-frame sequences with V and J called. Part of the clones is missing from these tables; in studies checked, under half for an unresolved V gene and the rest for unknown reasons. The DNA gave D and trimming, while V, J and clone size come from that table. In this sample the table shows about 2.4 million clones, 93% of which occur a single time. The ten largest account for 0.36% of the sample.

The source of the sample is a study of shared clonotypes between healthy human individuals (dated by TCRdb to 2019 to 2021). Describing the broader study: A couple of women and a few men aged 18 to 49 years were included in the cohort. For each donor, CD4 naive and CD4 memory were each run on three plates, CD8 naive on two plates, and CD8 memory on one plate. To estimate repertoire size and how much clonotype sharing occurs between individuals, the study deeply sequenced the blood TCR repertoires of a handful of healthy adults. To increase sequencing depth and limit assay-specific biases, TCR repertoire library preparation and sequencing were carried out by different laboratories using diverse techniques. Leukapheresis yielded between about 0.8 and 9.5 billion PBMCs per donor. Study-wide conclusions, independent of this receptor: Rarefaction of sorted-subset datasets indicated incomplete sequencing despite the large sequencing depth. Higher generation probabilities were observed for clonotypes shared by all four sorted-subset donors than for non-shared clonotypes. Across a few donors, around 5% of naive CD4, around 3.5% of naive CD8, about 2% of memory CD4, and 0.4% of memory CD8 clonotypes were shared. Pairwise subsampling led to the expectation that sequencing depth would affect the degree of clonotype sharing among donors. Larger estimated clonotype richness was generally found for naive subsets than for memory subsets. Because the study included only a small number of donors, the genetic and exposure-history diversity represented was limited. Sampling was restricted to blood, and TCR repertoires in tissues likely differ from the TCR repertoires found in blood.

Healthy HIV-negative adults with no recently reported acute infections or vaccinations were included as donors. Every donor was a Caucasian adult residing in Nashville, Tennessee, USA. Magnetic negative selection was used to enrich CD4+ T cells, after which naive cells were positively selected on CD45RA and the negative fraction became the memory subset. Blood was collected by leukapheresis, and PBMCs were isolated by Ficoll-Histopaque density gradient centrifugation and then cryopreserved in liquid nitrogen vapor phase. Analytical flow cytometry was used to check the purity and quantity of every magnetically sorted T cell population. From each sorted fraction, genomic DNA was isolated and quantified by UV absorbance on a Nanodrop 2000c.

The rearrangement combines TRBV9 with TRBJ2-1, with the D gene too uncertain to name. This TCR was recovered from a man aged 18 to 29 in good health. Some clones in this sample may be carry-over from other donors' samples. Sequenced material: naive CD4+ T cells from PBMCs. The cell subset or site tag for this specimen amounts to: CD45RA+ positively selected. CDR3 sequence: CASSEVDTEYNEQFF. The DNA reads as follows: TGTGCCAGCAGCGAGGTCGACACCGAATACAATGAGCAGTTCTTC.